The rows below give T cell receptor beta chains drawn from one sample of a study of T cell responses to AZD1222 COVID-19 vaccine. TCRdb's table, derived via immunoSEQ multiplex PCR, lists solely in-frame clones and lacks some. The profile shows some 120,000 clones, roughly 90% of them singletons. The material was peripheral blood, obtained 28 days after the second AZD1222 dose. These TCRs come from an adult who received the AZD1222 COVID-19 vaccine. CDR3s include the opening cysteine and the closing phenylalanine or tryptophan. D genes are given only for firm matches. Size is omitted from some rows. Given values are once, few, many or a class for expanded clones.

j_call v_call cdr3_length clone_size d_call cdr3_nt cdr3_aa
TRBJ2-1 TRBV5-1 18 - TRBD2 TGCGCCAGCAGCTTTCCGCGCCTGACTAGCGGGAGGGTGAATGAGCAGTTCTTC CASSFPRLTSGRVNEQFF
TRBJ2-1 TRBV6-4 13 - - TGTGCCAGCAGTGTTGGGGGGAGCAATGAGCAGTTCTTC CASSVGGSNEQFF
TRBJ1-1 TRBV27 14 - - TGTGCCACCGCAATCCGGGGCAGGTCAACTGAAGCTTTCTTT CATAIRGRSTEAFF
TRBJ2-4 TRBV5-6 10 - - TGTGCCAGCAGCCGATTTCTTCAGTACTTC CASSRFLQYF
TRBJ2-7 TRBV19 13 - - TGTGCCAGTAGTATAGACACATACTACGAGCAGTACTTC CASSIDTYYEQYF
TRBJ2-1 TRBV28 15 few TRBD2 TGTGCCAGCAGTTTGGGGGGGGATCGGAGCAATGAGCAGTTCTTC CASSLGGDRSNEQFF
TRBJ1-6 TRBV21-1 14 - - TGTGCCAGCAGCAAAGTCAACAGCGATTCACCCCTCCACTTT CASSKVNSDSPLHF
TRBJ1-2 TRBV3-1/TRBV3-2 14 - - TGTGCCAGCAGCCAACAGGGAGCTAACTATGGCTACACCTTC CASSQQGANYGYTF
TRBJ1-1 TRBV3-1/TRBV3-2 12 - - TGTGCCAGCAGCCAACGGGCACAGAAAGCTTTCTTT CASSQRAQKAFF
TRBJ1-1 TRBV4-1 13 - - TGCGCCAGCAGCCACTTGGGGAGCACTGAAGCTTTCTTT CASSHLGSTEAFF
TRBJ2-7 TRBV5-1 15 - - TGCGCCAGCAGCGTCGGTGACACCTCAGCCTACGAGCAGTACTTC CASSVGDTSAYEQYF
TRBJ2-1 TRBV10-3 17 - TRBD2 TGTGCCATCAGAGCCCGGGGGGGCAATGTGACCTACAATGAGCAGTTCTTC CAIRARGGNVTYNEQFF
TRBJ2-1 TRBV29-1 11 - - TGCAGCGTTCGACACCCGGATGAGCAGTTCTTC CSVRHPDEQFF
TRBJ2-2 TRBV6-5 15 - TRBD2 TGTGCCAGCAGTTACTCGACTAGCGGGACGGGGGAGCTGTTTTTT CASSYSTSGTGELFF
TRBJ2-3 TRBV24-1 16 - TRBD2 TGTGCCACCAGTGACTGGGGACTAGCGGGCCTAGATACGCAGTATTTT CATSDWGLAGLDTQYF
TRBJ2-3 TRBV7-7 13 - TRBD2 TGTGCTAGCAGCTTAAGCGGGAGAAGTACGCAGTATTTT CASSLSGRSTQYF
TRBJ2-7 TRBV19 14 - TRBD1 TGTGCCAGTAGTCCGGGACAGGGGGTTTACGAGCAGTACTTC CASSPGQGVYEQYF
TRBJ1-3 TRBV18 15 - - TGTGCCAGCTCACCGTACGCCAGCTCTGGAAACACCATATATTTT CASSPYASSGNTIYF
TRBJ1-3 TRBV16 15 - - TGTGCCAGCGGAAGTCCGGACACCTCTGGAAACACCATATATTTT CASGSPDTSGNTIYF
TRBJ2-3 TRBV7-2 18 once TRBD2 TGTGCCAGCAGCCCCCGGACTAGCGGGGGGCGCCGCACAGATACGCAGTATTTT CASSPRTSGGRRTDTQYF
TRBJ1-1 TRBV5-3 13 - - TGTGCCAGAAGCTTGGAACAGCCCCCTAAAGCTTTCTTT CARSLEQPPKAFF
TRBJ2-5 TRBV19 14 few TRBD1 TGTGCCAGTACCAAGGCCGGGACAGTGGGGACCCAGTACTTC CASTKAGTVGTQYF
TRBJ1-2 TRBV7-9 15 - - TGTGCCAGCAGCTCCCCTATTACAGTCGACTATGGCTACACCTTC CASSSPITVDYGYTF
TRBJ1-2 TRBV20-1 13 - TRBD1 TGCAGTGCTAGTGAAGGGGGCAGCTATGGCTACACCTTC CSASEGGSYGYTF
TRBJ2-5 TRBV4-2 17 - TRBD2 TGTGCCAGCAGCCAAGAGGCCTCCTCTTCTAGCGGAGAGACCCAGTACTTC CASSQEASSSSGETQYF
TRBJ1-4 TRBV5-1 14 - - TGCGCCAGCAGCTTGGTCCAGGGTGATGAAAAACTGTTTTTT CASSLVQGDEKLFF
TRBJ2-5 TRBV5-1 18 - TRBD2 TGCGCCAGCAGCTCAGGACTAGCGGGTCATCCCGGGACGGAGACCCAGTACTTC CASSSGLAGHPGTETQYF
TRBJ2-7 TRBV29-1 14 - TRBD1 TGCAGCGTTGCGGTCGGGGACAGGGGTGGGCAGCAGTACTTC CSVAVGDRGGQQYF
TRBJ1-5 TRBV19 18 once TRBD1 TGTGCCAGTAGTACGCGGGACAGGGGGTTCCATAGCAATCAGCCCCAGCATTTT CASSTRDRGFHSNQPQHF
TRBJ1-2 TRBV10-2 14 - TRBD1 TGCGCCAGCAAACCAGGGACAGGAGGGGTTGGCTACACCTTC CASKPGTGGVGYTF
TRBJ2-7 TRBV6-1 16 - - TGTGCCAGCAGTGAAGGGCTCTATAGATACTCTTTTGAGCAGTACTTC CASSEGLYRYSFEQYF
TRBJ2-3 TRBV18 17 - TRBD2 TGTGCCAGCTCGCCCCCCGGATGGCGGGAGAACACAGATACGCAGTATTTT CASSPPGWRENTDTQYF
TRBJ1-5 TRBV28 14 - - TGTGCCAGCAGTGGAGACAGGTTCGATCAGCCCCAGCATTTT CASSGDRFDQPQHF
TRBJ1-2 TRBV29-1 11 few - TGCAGCGATCAGGGTAACTATGGCTACACCTTC CSDQGNYGYTF
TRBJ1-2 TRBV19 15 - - TGTGCCAGTAGTATAGATCGCAAGGGAGGGGATGGCTACACCTTC CASSIDRKGGDGYTF